Below, 5 T cell receptor beta chains from the same sample are listed, as sequenced in a study of blood T cell repertoires in COVID-19. Clones were read by immunoSEQ multiplex PCR, and TCRdb kept only the in-frame ones, dropping some. The sample holds approximately 32,000 clones, around 90% seen once. Input material: peripheral blood. The origin of the receptors is a human donor in a cohort sampled during active COVID-19.

The rearrangement joins TRBV15 to TRBJ1-1; the D gene is possibly TRBD1 (6 bases). The CDR3 length is 17 residues. The germline V gene has CDR1 LNHNV and CDR2 YYDKDF (reference sequence). Trimming took 0 bases from V and 1 from J, leaving 15 bases between them. In DNA, the CDR3 is TGTGCCACCAGCAGAGAAGTTGGGGGCTCAAGGAACACTGAAGCTTTCTTT. This encodes CATSREVGGSRNTEAFF.

The chain joins TRBV7-2 to TRBJ2-3; 7 nucleotides agree with TRBD2. CDR1 is SGHTA, CDR2 FQGNSA, per germline. The CDR3 has 16 residues. Trimming at V came to 1 base and at J to 4 bases, leaving 8 bases not matched to a gene. The CDR3: CASSLVTGGSPDTQYF. DNA for the CDR3: TGTGCCAGCAGCTTAGTGACGGGGGGTAGTCCAGATACGCAGTATTTT. Using reference TRBV7-2 and TRBJ2-3 for the parts outside the CDR3, the full variable domain is GAGVSQSPSNKVTEKGKDVELRCDPISGHTALYWYRQSLGQGLEFLIYFQGNSAPDKSGLPSDRFSAERTGGSVSTLTIQRTQQEDSAVYLCASSLVTGGSPDTQYFGPGTRLTVL.

This chain connects TRBV5-1 to TRBJ2-7, with 7 bases aligning to TRBD1. The CDR3 covers 16 residues. V was pared by 1 base and J by 3 bases, with 10 bases of the junction left unmatched. Germline CDR1 reads SGHRS; CDR2 reads YFSETQ. Here the CDR3 DNA reads TGCGCCAGCAGCTTGATGGCCGGGACAGCAAACTACGAGCAGTACTTC. It yields the protein CASSLMAGTANYEQYF. Complete variable domain (other parts from reference TRBV5-1 and TRBJ2-7): KAGVTQTPRYLIKTRGQQVTLSCSPISGHRSVSWYQQTPGQGLQFLFEYFSETQRNKGNFPGRFSGRQFSNSRSEMNVSTLELGDSALYLCASSLMAGTANYEQYFGPGTRLTVT.

J is TRBJ1-6 and V is TRBV13; 7 nucleotides match TRBD1. Germline V gene lookup returns CDR1 PRHDT and CDR2 FYEKMQ (reference sequence). Germline trimming cut 5 bases from V and 10 bases from J; bases unmatched to any gene: 8. This CDR3 region has 14 residues. The CDR3 region has the DNA TGTGCCAGCAGCGGACAGGTCCGAGGATCACCCCTCCACTTT. Translated, it gives CASSGQVRGSPLHF.

The chain combines TRBV5-4 with TRBJ1-1; tentative D call: TRBD1 (5 bases). CDR1 and CDR2 from the germline V gene are SGHNT and YYREEE (reference sequence). CDR3 length: 15 amino acids. The V end was cut by 4 bases, the J end by 2 bases, with 15 bases between. CDR3 sequence (DNA): TGTGCCAGCAGCCCCCCCCCTACAGGAAACACTGAAGCTTTCTTT. Translated, it gives CASSPPPTGNTEAFF.